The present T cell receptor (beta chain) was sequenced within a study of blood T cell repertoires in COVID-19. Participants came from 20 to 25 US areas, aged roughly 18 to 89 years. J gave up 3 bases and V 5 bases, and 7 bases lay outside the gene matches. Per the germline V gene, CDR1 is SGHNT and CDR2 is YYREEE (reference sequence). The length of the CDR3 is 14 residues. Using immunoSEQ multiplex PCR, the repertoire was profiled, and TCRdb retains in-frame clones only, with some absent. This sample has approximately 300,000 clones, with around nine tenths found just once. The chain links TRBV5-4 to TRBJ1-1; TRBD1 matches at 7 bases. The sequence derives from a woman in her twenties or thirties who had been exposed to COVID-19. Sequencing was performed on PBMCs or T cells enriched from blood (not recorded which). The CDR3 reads CASRRQGLDTEAFF. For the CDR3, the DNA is TGTGCCAGCAGGCGACAGGGATTGGACACTGAAGCTTTCTTT. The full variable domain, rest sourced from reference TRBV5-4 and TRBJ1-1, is ETGVTQSPTHLIKTRGQQVTLRCSSQSGHNTVSWYQQALGQGPQFIFQYYREEENGRGNFPPRFSGLQFPNYSSELNVNALELDDSALYLCASRRQGLDTEAFFGQGTRLTVV.